A single sample gave rise to the 9 T cell receptor beta chains below, sequenced in a study of blood T cell repertoires in COVID-19. Data came from immunoSEQ multiplex PCR; TCRdb stores just in-frame clones and leaves some out. Of roughly 100,000 clones in the sample, around 87% were seen once. Sequences were obtained from peripheral blood. The receptors were sampled from a human donor in a cohort sampled during active COVID-19.

The rearrangement links TRBV9 to TRBJ1-4; 12 positions match TRBD1. CDR1 is SGDLS and CDR2 is YYNGEE in the germline V gene. V was clipped by 3 bases and J by 8 bases; unmatched bases: 14. CDR3 length: 18 amino acids. The CDR3 DNA sequence: TGTGCCAGCAGCGAGGGGACAGGGGGCGCGTCGGAGTTCGAAAAACTGTTTTTT. Its protein is CASSEGTGGASEFEKLFF.

The CDR3 protein is CASSLRTVNYGYTF. The CDR3 DNA sequence: TGCGCCAGCAGCTTGAGGACTGTTAACTATGGCTACACCTTC. The chain carries TRBV5-1 and TRBJ1-2; no definite D call. This CDR3 comprises 14 residues. V was clipped by 1 base and J by 1 base, with 8 bases between them. Per the germline V gene, CDR1 is SGHRS and CDR2 is YFSETQ.

This clone was recorded a few times. The V gene is TRBV4-1, the J gene TRBJ2-1; 9 bases align to TRBD2. Germline trimming cut 1 base from V and 10 bases from J; bases unmatched to any gene: 11. The CDR3 contains 16 residues. Germline V lookup: CDR1 MGHRA, CDR2 YSYEKL. CDR3 protein: CASSQAVSQRGAEQFF. Written as DNA, the CDR3 is TGCGCCAGCAGCCAAGCTGTGTCCCAGCGGGGGGCCGAGCAGTTCTTC.

This chain links TRBV7-2 with TRBJ1-5; perhaps TRBD1 as D (6 bases). V shed 5 bases and J shed 0 bases, with 14 bases lying between them. This CDR3 has 16 amino acids. In germline, CDR1 is SGHTA, CDR2 FQGNSA. CDR3 in DNA: TGTGCCAGCAGCGCACATGGGGGCTATAGCAATCAGCCCCAGCATTTT. Protein product: CASSAHGGYSNQPQHF.

The CDR3 DNA reads as TGTGCCAGCATAAGGGGTTCGAGCAATCAGCCCCAGCATTTT. Protein sequence: CASIRGSSNQPQHF. The chain has TRBV6-5 and TRBJ1-5, with D perhaps matching TRBD1 (5 bases). Germline V gene lookup returns CDR1 MNHEY and CDR2 SVGAGI. V lost 7 bases and J lost 1, with 11 bases in between. CDR3 length: 14 residues.

V usage is TRBV3-1 (or the pseudogene TRBV3-2) and J usage is TRBJ1-6; maybe TRBD1 (5 bases). Germline CDR1 and CDR2: LGHDT and YNNKEL (reference sequence). The CDR3 is 14 residues long. The V and J ends lost 4 bases and 7 bases respectively, with 11 bases between them. CDR3 in amino acids: CASSPIPGNSPLHF. For the CDR3, the DNA is TGTGCCAGCAGCCCCATCCCAGGGAATTCACCCCTCCACTTT.

This clone was detected only once. V usage is TRBV5-5 and J usage is TRBJ2-2, with 12 bases matching TRBD2. Germline V gene data show CDR1 as SGHKS and CDR2 as YYEKEE (reference sequence). The CDR3 is made up of 16 amino acids. Trimming took 2 bases from V and 8 from J; bases not matched to a gene: 7. DNA for the CDR3: TGTGCCAGCAGCTTCCGACTAGCGGGGGTTTCAGGGGAGCTGTTTTTT. Translation gives CASSFRLAGVSGELFF.

The rearrangement joins TRBV7-9 to TRBJ1-2; 8 bases match TRBD1. The CDR3 extends over 13 amino acids. V shed 6 bases, J shed 3 bases, and the junction held 3 bases outside the gene matches. Germline CDR1 and CDR2: SEHNR and FQNEAQ (reference sequence). CDR3 amino acids: CASSLTGDYGYTF. The CDR3 DNA reads as TGTGCCAGCAGTCTGACAGGGGACTATGGCTACACCTTC. The variable domain in full, with the rest retrieved from reference TRBV7-9 and TRBJ1-2, is DTGVSQNPRHKITKRGQNVTFRCDPISEHNRLYWYRQTLGQGPEFLTYFQNEAQLEKSRLLSDRFSAERPKGSFSTLEIQRTEQGDSAMYLCASSLTGDYGYTFGSGTRLTVV.

The chain couples TRBV6-1 to TRBJ1-1; a weak D match, TRBD1 (6 bases). This CDR3 comprises 16 residues. In germline, CDR1 is MNHNS, CDR2 SASEGT. The V gene lost 4 bases and the J gene lost 4 bases, with 19 bases spanning the gap. The CDR3: CASSVIQGSSGTEAFF. In DNA form, the CDR3 reads TGTGCCAGCAGTGTCATACAGGGAAGTTCGGGCACTGAAGCTTTCTTT.